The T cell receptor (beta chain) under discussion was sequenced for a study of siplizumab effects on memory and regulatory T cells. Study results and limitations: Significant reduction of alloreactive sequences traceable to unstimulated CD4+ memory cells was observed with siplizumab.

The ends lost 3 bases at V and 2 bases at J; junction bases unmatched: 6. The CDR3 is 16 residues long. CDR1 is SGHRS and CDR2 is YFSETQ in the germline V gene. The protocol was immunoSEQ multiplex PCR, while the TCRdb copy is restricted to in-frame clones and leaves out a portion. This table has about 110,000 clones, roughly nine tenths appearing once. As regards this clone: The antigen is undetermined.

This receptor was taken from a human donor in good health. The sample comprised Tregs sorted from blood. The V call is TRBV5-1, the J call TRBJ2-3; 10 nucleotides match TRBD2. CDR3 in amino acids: CASSYSAGGLTDTQYF. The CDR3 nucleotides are TGCGCCAGCAGCTACTCAGCGGGAGGGCTCACAGATACGCAGTATTTT.